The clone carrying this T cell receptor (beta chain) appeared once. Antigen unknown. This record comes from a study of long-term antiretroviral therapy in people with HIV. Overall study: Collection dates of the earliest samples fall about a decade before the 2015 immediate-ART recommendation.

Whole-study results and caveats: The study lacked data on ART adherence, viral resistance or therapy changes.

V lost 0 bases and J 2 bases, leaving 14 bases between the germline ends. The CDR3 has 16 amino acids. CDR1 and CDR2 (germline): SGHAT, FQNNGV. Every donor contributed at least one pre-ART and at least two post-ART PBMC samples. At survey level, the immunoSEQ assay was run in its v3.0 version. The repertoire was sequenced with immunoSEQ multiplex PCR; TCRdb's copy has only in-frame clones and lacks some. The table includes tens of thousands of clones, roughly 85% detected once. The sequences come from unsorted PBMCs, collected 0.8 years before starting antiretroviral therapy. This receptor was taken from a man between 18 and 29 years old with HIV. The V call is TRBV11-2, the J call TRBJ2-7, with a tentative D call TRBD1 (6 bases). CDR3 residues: CASSLDDRQVPYEQYF. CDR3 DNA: TGTGCCAGCAGCTTAGATGACAGGCAAGTTCCCTACGAGCAGTACTTC. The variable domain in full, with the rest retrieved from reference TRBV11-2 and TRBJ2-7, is EAGVAQSPRYKIIEKRQSVAFWCNPISGHATLYWYQQILGQGPKLLIQFQNNGVVDDSQLPKDRFSAERLKGVDSTLKIQPAKLEDSAVYLCASSLDDRQVPYEQYFGPGTRLTVT.